These 15 T cell receptor beta chains originate from one sample sequenced in a study of breast tumors, draining lymph nodes, adjacent tissues. Axillary draining lymph nodes of breast cancer patients supplied the node samples. TCRdb used MiXCR to reprocess the multiplex PCR reads, holding one entry per CDR3 protein. This sample has about 230,000 distinct CDR3 sequences, with around 32% found just once. The sequenced material came from axillary lymph node tissue. The receptors here all came from a female donor with breast cancer. Some clones in this sample may be carry-over from other donors' samples.

This clonotype has at least ten counts. The V call is TRBV7-8, the J call TRBJ2-7; no definite D call. The CDR3 length is 13 residues. The V gene's germline CDR1 is SGHVS and CDR2 FQNEAQ. Trimming removed 4 bases from V and 5 bases from J, with 12 bases in between. CDR3 DNA sequence: TGTGCCAGCAGCTCCTCAGGTGGGGACGAGCAGTACTTC. Translated: CASSSSGGDEQYF.

The chain couples TRBV5-4 to TRBJ2-2, with 7 bases matching TRBD2. Germline assignment: CDR1 SGHNT and CDR2 YYREEE (reference sequence). This CDR3 has 16 amino acids. J was trimmed by 3 bases and V by 2 bases; bases with no gene match: 7. The CDR3 is CASSLGGRADTGELFF. For the CDR3, the DNA is TGTGCCAGCAGCTTAGGAGGGAGGGCGGACACCGGGGAGCTGTTTTTT.

This clonotype was recorded many times. The chain employs TRBV28 and TRBJ2-7, with 13 bases identical to TRBD2. The CDR3 totals 15 residues. V lost 3 bases and J lost 2; bases outside the gene matches: 1. Looked up from germline, CDR1 is MDHEN and CDR2 is SYDVKM. The CDR3 loop is CASSFTSGRAYEQYF. The DNA of the CDR3 is TGTGCCAGCAGTTTCACTAGCGGGAGGGCCTACGAGCAGTACTTC.

The chain links TRBV18 to TRBJ2-1; 13 positions match TRBD2. In germline, CDR1 is KGHSH, CDR2 LQKENI. This CDR3 is built from 15 residues. Losses at the gene ends were 3 bases for V and 9 bases for J; bases not matched to a gene: 5. The CDR3 loop reads CASSPNGLAGVEQFF. The CDR3 DNA follows: TGTGCCAGCTCACCTAATGGACTAGCGGGAGTTGAGCAGTTCTTC.

For this clonotype: Without the conserved terminal phenylalanine or tryptophan, this CDR3 likely stems from a read error. CDR3 amino acids: CASSQEEVGYRREAFL. The CDR3 DNA sequence: TGCGCCAGCAGCCAAGAAGAGGTCGGGTACAGGAGGGAAGCTTTCCTT. This rearrangement joins TRBV4-3 to TRBJ1-1, with a weak D call TRBD1 (5 bases). Germline-derived CDR1 and CDR2 are LGHNA and YSLEER. The CDR3 has 16 amino acids. The ends were cut back, 0 bases at V and 8 bases at J, with 19 bases in the middle.

In this sample, this clonotype turned up once. A much bigger clone sits one base away, suggesting this may be a read error. CDR3 nucleotide sequence: TGTGCCAGCACCGTAGGGTTCAGGGATCGCTACGAGCAGTACTTC. Its protein product is CASTVGFRDRYEQYF. The chain couples TRBV27 to TRBJ2-7, with TRBD1 as a possible D gene (5 bases). The CDR3 covers 15 residues. Between the trimmed V and J ends, which lost 7 bases and 3 bases, there was a span of 19 bases. Germline-derived CDR1 and CDR2 are MNHEY and SMNVEV (reference sequence).

The sample holds many counts of this clonotype. The gene calls are TRBV11-3 and TRBJ2-7; 11 bases map to TRBD2. V trimming: 1 base; J trimming: 6 bases; junction bases outside the gene matches: 8. CDR1 and CDR2 from the germline V gene are SGHNT and YENEEA. This CDR3 is 16 amino acids long. The CDR3 DNA sequence: TGTGCCAGCAGCTTAGGCATGGCTAGCGGGAGGTCCGAGCAGTACTTC. Its translation is CASSLGMASGRSEQYF.

This chain links TRBV10-1 with TRBJ2-1; weak D call: TRBD2 (6 bases). The germline CDR1 and CDR2 sequences are WNHNN and SYGVQD (reference sequence). Trimming shortened V by 5 bases and J by 10 bases, and 18 bases separated the two germline ends. The CDR3 covers 14 residues. As DNA, the CDR3 is TGCGCCAGCAGTCGCGGGAAGGGAGGAGAGGAGCAGTTCTTC. Amino acid sequence: CASSRGKGGEEQFF.

This clonotype was observed at least ten times. V is TRBV30 and J is TRBJ2-6; 7 bases are a match to TRBD2. The CDR3 is made up of 16 amino acids. Germline V lookup: CDR1 GTSNPN, CDR2 SVGIG (reference sequence). The trim removed 2 bases at V and 4 bases at J, leaving 8 bases unmatched. The CDR3 is CAWSTAGPAGANVLTF. DNA of the CDR3: TGTGCCTGGAGTACAGCGGGACCCGCGGGGGCCAACGTCCTGACTTTC. The whole variable domain, filled in from reference TRBV30 and TRBJ2-6, reads SQTIHQWPATLVQPVGSPLSLECTVEGTSNPNLYWYRQAAGRGLQLLFYSVGIGQISSEVPQNLSASRPQDRQFILSSKKLLLSDSGFYLCAWSTAGPAGANVLTFGAGSRLTVL.

Many counts were recorded for this clonotype. The rearrangement joins TRBV20-1 to TRBJ2-2; D remains unclear. Trimming cost V 4 bases and J 0 bases, with 9 bases left between them. The germline V gene has CDR1 DFQATT and CDR2 SNEGSKA (reference sequence). This CDR3 is built from 14 residues. The CDR3 nucleotides read TGCAGTGCTATACGAAGGGCGAACACCGGGGAGCTGTTTTTT. This codes for CSAIRRANTGELFF.

The table lists this clonotype with many counts. The chain joins TRBV29-1 to TRBJ2-1; 7 positions match TRBD2. Germline-derived CDR1 and CDR2 are SQVTM and ANQGSEA. V was clipped by 3 bases and J by 7 bases; unmatched bases: 9. The CDR3 is made up of 14 amino acids. CDR3 residues: CSVDGAGSLNEQFF. CDR3 bases: TGCAGCGTTGACGGAGCGGGAAGTCTAAATGAGCAGTTCTTC.

The chain links TRBV2 to TRBJ1-5; TRBD1 matches 7 bases. This CDR3 comprises 13 residues. V dropped 8 bases and J dropped 3; count of bases not matched to a gene: 4. CDR1 is SNHLY, CDR2 FYNNEI, per germline. As DNA, the CDR3 is TGTGCCAGCGTGGGACAGATCAATCAGCCCCAGCATTTT. Translated, it gives CASVGQINQPQHF.

V gene TRBV7-6 combines with J gene TRBJ2-1, with TRBD2 matching over 7 bases. The CDR3 length is 13 residues. Germline CDR1 SGHVS, CDR2 FNYEAQ. V lost 9 bases to trimming and J lost 4 bases; unmatched junction nucleotides: 6. DNA of the CDR3: TGTGCCAGTCCGGGACTACAGTACAATGAGCAGTTCTTC. Translation: CASPGLQYNEQFF.

The V gene is TRBV11-3, the J gene TRBJ1-1; tentative D call: TRBD1 (5 bases). Trimming shortened V by 0 bases and J by 2 bases, and 13 bases separated the two germline ends. The CDR3 covers 16 residues. The germline CDR1 and CDR2 sequences are SGHNT and YENEEA. As DNA, the CDR3 is TGTGCCAGCAGCTTAGATTGGTGGGGGGAAAACACTGAAGCTTTCTTT. Translated, it gives CASSLDWWGENTEAFF.

The table lists this clonotype with a few counts. CDR3 in DNA: TGTGCCAGCTCACCATCAGGGGGCTTGGGTCAGCCCCAGCATTTT. Amino acid sequence: CASSPSGGLGQPQHF. This rearrangement joins TRBV18 to TRBJ1-5; 8 nucleotides line up with TRBD1. From germline, CDR1 is KGHSH and CDR2 LQKENI. The V and J ends lost 2 bases and 6 bases, in that order; junction bases with no gene match: 6. This CDR3 has 15 residues.